The 2 T cell receptor beta chains given below trace back to one sample, sequenced in a study of Graves' ophthalmopathy and Graves' hyperthyroidism. Transcripts of RNA were the source for amplifying TCR beta CDR3 regions. HTBI primers served in a first-round RT-PCR, which a second-round multiplex PCR followed. TCRdb called the multiplex PCR reads again in MiXCR, with one record for every CDR3 protein. This sample has over 200,000 distinct CDR3 sequences, with over 25% found just once. Sequenced input: peripheral blood. These receptors were collected from a middle-aged man with Graves' ophthalmopathy.

This clonotype was recorded many times. The chain uses TRBV20-1 and TRBJ2-3, with TRBD1 identical over 9 bases. Looked up from germline, CDR1 is DFQATT and CDR2 is SNEGSKA (reference sequence). The V and J ends lost 2 bases and 4 bases, in that order; junction bases with no gene match: 19. This CDR3 has 19 amino acids. The CDR3 DNA reads TGCAGTGCTAGACGGGAAATGTTCGAGGACAGGGGCTTGGCAGATACGCAGTATTTT. This encodes CSARREMFEDRGLADTQYF.

This chain joins TRBV30 and TRBJ1-1, with no clear D. The germline V and J ends were trimmed by 2 bases and 0 bases, with 10 bases remaining between them. Germline loops: CDR1 GTSNPN, CDR2 SVGIG (reference sequence). The CDR3 is 14 amino acids. CDR3: CAWSYRTLNTEAFF. As DNA, the CDR3 is TGTGCCTGGAGTTATCGGACCTTGAACACTGAAGCTTTCTTT.